The clone carrying this T cell receptor beta chain was detected many times. Its antigen is not known. These data come from a study of T cell repertoires in cytomegalovirus infection. CDR1 MDHEN and CDR2 SYDVKM come from the germline V gene. The CDR3 has 12 amino acids. Trimming cost V 5 bases and J 6 bases, with 8 bases left between them. TCRdb recomputed calls from the reads with MiXCR, one row per CDR3 protein. In the table there are around 900,000 distinct CDR3 sequences, about a third of which are singletons. General study points: There were carriers of CMV plus the relevant HLA, and cumulative public TCR beta family frequency identified them.

The TCR sequence derives from a human donor in good health (CMV status not recorded). Some clones in this sample may be carry-over from other donors' samples. The sequencing used cultured CD8+ T cells from PBMCs, collected from culture after CMV antigen stimulation. The rearrangement uses TRBV28 and TRBJ1-5, with D unresolved. The CDR3: CASSPRGQPQHF. The CDR3 region has the DNA TGTGCCAGCAGTCCCCGGGGTCAGCCCCAGCATTTT.